This TCR beta chain was identified in a study of cytomegalovirus exposure and HLA in healthy donors. Germline CDR1 is MNHNS and CDR2 is SASEGT. The V gene lost 4 bases and the J gene lost 3 bases, with 13 bases spanning the gap. The CDR3 totals 15 residues. The assay was immunoSEQ multiplex PCR, and TCRdb's table has in-frame clones only and misses some. There are about 120,000 clones in the sample; 70% to 90% occur only once, and 6% to 7% lies in the top ten. The study drew the donors from its approximately 120-subject validation cohort, separate from the 666-subject first cohort. The chain joins TRBV6-1 to TRBJ1-5, with a tentative D call TRBD1 (6 bases). Sequencing was carried out using PBMCs. The sequence was obtained from a woman younger than 35 in good health and CMV-seropositive. The CDR3 nucleotides read TGTGCCAGCAGTGTATGGACAGCCAACAATCAGCCCCAGCATTTT. Amino acids: CASSVWTANNQPQHF.